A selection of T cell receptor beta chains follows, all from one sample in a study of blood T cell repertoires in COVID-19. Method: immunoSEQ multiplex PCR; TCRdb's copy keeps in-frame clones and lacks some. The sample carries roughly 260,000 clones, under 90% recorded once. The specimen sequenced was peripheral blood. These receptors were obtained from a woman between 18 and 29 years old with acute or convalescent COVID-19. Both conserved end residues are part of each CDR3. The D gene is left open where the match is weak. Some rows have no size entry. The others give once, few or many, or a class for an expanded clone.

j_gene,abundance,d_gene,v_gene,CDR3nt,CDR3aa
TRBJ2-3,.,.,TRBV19,TGTGCCAGTACCCCCCAGGGTGGGACAGATACGCAGTATTTT,CASTPQGGTDTQYF
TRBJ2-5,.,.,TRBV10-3,TGTGCCATCAGGATCGGAGGGCAGGAAGAGACCCAGTACTTC,CAIRIGGQEETQYF
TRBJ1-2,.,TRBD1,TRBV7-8,TGTGCCAGCAGCCCGACCCCCGGACAGGACTATGGCTACACCTTC,CASSPTPGQDYGYTF
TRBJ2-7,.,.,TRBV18,TGTGCCAGCTCACCACCGGAGGGAGCCCACTACGAGCAGTACTTC,CASSPPEGAHYEQYF
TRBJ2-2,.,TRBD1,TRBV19,TGTGCCAGTACCCCCATCGGGACAGGGAACACCGGGGAGCTGTTTTTT,CASTPIGTGNTGELFF
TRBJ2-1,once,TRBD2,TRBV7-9,TGTGCCAGCAGCAGATCTAGCGGCAGCTCCTACAATGAGCAGTTCTTC,CASSRSSGSSYNEQFF
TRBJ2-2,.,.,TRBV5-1,TGCGCCAGCAGCCGAGGAACCACCGGGGAGCTGTTTTTT,CASSRGTTGELFF
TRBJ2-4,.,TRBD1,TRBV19,TGTGCCAGTAGTCGGGACAGGGAGATTGACATTCAGTACTTC,CASSRDREIDIQYF
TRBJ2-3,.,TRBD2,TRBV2,TGTGCCAGCAGCGAAAGACAGGGACTAGCAGGCACAGATACGCAGTATTTT,CASSERQGLAGTDTQYF
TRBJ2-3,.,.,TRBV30,TGTGCCTGGTCGGAGGGGGGGTCGTACACAGATACGCAGTATTTT,CAWSEGGSYTDTQYF
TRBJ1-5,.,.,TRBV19,TGTGCCAGTGAACAGGGTCCGTATAGCAATCAGCCCCAGCATTTT,CASEQGPYSNQPQHF
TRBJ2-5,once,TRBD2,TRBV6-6,TGTGCCAGCAGTACGGGACTAGCGGGGATGCAAGAGACCCAGTACTTC,CASSTGLAGMQETQYF
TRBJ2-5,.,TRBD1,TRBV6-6,TGTGCCAGCAGTTCCAACAGGGGAGAGACCCAGTACTTC,CASSSNRGETQYF
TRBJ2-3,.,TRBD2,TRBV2,TGTGCCAGCAGCCTCCCAACTAGCGGGAGCCCCACAGATACGCAGTATTTT,CASSLPTSGSPTDTQYF
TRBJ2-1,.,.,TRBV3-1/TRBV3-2,TGTGCCAGCAGCCAGGGTGGGTTAGGGGACTTATCCCCCTACAATGAGCAGTTCTTC,CASSQGGLGDLSPYNEQFF
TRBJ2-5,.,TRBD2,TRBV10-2,TGCGCCAGCAGTGATCGGGACTGGGAGGGCGATGTAGAGACCCAGTACTTC,CASSDRDWEGDVETQYF
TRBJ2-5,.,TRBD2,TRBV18,TGTGCCAGCTCACCTAGTAGCGGGGACCAAGAGACCCAGTACTTC,CASSPSSGDQETQYF
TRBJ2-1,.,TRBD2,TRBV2,TGTGCCAGCGGAGGACTAGCGATCGGCAATGAGCAGTTCTTC,CASGGLAIGNEQFF
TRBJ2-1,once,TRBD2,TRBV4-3,TGCGCCAGCAGCCAAGATTGGAGACTAGCGGGAGTGGGAAATGAGCAGTTCTTC,CASSQDWRLAGVGNEQFF
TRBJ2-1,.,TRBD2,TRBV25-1,TGTGCCAGCAGTGGGAGGGGAGGGAACAATGAGCAGTTCTTC,CASSGRGGNNEQFF
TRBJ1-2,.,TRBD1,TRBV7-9,TGTGCCAGCAGGTCTACCACAGGGGCTAACTATGGCTACACCTTC,CASRSTTGANYGYTF
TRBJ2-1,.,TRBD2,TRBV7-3,TGTGCCAGCAGCCTGACTAGCGGGAGTACCTATGAGCAGTTCTTC,CASSLTSGSTYEQFF
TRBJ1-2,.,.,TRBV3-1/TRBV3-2,TGTGCCAGCAGCCTAACAGGGTTCTCTTCGAAGAACCGGCATGGCTACACCTTC,CASSLTGFSSKNRHGYTF
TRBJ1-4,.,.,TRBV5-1,TGCGCCAGCAGCTTGTGGGGCAGGATGGGTAATGAAAAACTGTTTTTT,CASSLWGRMGNEKLFF
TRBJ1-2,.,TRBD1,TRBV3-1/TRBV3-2,TGTGCCAGCAGCGGGGAGACAGGGGTCAGCTATGGCTACACCTTC,CASSGETGVSYGYTF
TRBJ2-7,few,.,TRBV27,TGTGCCAGCAGTTCGTACTATCACTCCTACGAGCAGTACTTC,CASSSYYHSYEQYF
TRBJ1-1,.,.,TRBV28,TGTGCCAGCACCAGGGATACTGAAGCTTTCTTT,CASTRDTEAFF
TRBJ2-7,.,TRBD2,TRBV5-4,TGTGCCAGCAGAGCCGGGACTAGCGGGATGTTCGGTGAGCAGTACTTC,CASRAGTSGMFGEQYF
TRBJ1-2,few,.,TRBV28,TGTGCCAGCGCCCCAAGCGGGCCCTATGGCTACACCTTC,CASAPSGPYGYTF
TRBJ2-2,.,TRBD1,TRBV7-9,TGTGCCAGCAACCGACAGGGAACCGGGGAGCTGTTTTTT,CASNRQGTGELFF
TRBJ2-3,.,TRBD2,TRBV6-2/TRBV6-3,TGTGCCAGCAGCGAGACTAGCCGGAGGGTAGATACGCAGTATTTT,CASSETSRRVDTQYF
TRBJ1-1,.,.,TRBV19,TGTGCCAGTAGATACAGGGAGCCGAACACTGAAGCTTTCTTT,CASRYREPNTEAFF
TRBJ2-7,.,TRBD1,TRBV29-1,TGCAGCGTTCCCGGACAGGGTGGTCTGTACTTC,CSVPGQGGLYF